This is a list of T cell receptor beta chains from one sample in a study of blood T cells in healthy people across ages. Each CDR3 protein gets one entry after TCRdb re-called the 5' RACE reads with MiXCR. Of 1.5 million to 2 million distinct CDR3 sequences in the sample, around 40% are singletons; the top ten hold 23%. The sequencing sample was made of blood. These receptors were collected from a human donor in good health. CDR3s include the opening cysteine and the closing phenylalanine or tryptophan. D genes are given only for firm matches. For some rows the clone size is stated as once, few or many, or as a class when expanded; others skip it.

clone_size,v_call,d_call,j_call,cdr3_length,cdr3_nt,cdr3_aa
.,TRBV24-1,.,TRBJ2-3,12,TGTGCCACCAGTGATTTGCAGGATACGCAGTATTTT,CATSDLQDTQYF
.,TRBV15,.,TRBJ2-7,13,TGTGCCACCAGCACGGGACGGAACTACGAGCAGTACTTC,CATSTGRNYEQYF
few,TRBV10-3,TRBD1,TRBJ2-1,15,TGTGCCATCAGTGCGACAGGGAGCTCCTACAATGAGCAGTTCTTC,CAISATGSSYNEQFF
few,TRBV6-5,.,TRBJ1-5,13,TGTGCCAGCAGTTACGTAGCCAATCAGCCCCAGCATTTT,CASSYVANQPQHF
.,TRBV27,TRBD2,TRBJ2-3,15,TGTGCCAGCGGACTAAAGCGGGGGGGCACAGATACGCAGTATTTT,CASGLKRGGTDTQYF
few,TRBV5-1,.,TRBJ2-5,13,TGCGCCAGCAGCTTGTACCCGAGGGAGACCCAGTACTTC,CASSLYPRETQYF
few,TRBV6-6,TRBD1,TRBJ2-7,13,TGTGCCAGCAGTTATACAGGGGTCTACGAGCAGTACTTC,CASSYTGVYEQYF
few,TRBV20-1,.,TRBJ2-1,15,TGCAGTGCTAGAGATGGGGGCGCGGGCGTCAATGAGCAGTTCTTC,CSARDGGAGVNEQFF
.,TRBV3-1,TRBD2,TRBJ2-1,16,TGTGCCAGCAGCCCTAAGAGACTAGCGGGCTGCAATGAGCAGTTCTTC,CASSPKRLAGCNEQFF
.,TRBV20-1,.,TRBJ1-3,16,TGCAGTGCTAGATCTGGACAGTCTGTCTCTGGAAACACCATATATTTT,CSARSGQSVSGNTIYF
few,TRBV5-1,TRBD1,TRBJ2-4,11,TGCGCCAGCAGCGCTACAGGGGAGCAGTACTTC,CASSATGEQYF
.,TRBV20-1,.,TRBJ2-1,13,TGCAGTGCTAGAGAGGACAAGTACAATGAGCAGTTCTTC,CSAREDKYNEQFF
.,TRBV9,TRBD2,TRBJ2-5,15,TGTGCCAGCAGCCCGGATGTCGGTAGCGGGGAGACCCAGTACTTC,CASSPDVGSGETQYF
.,TRBV7-8,.,TRBJ2-5,16,TGTGCCAGCAGCCCCGAAGCGGGTTTTGGGTCGGAGACCCAGTACTTC,CASSPEAGFGSETQYF
.,TRBV20-1,.,TRBJ1-2,14,TGCAGTGCTAGGAGTCCGGGCGGCGACTATGGCCACACCTTC,CSARSPGGDYGHTF
.,TRBV7-9,.,TRBJ1-4,18,TGTGCCAGCAGCACAACCTCCTTGGAGGGGGGAACTAATGAAAAACTGTTTTTT,CASSTTSLEGGTNEKLFF
.,TRBV12-3/TRBV12-4,.,TRBJ1-5,14,TGTGCCAGCGGGTACGGGGGCGCTGATCAGCCCCAGCATTTT,CASGYGGADQPQHF
.,TRBV20-1,TRBD1,TRBJ2-1,14,TGCAGTGCTCTCCCCGGGACAGCTTTCAATGAGCAGTTCTTC,CSALPGTAFNEQFF
.,TRBV20-1,TRBD1,TRBJ2-1,14,TGCAGTGCTAGGTCCCAGGGGGCTCACAATGAGCAGTTCTTC,CSARSQGAHNEQFF
.,TRBV20-1,TRBD2,TRBJ2-7,14,TGCAGTGCTCTTTCTAGCGGGGGGCTGAACGAGCAGTACTTC,CSALSSGGLNEQYF
.,TRBV7-2,.,TRBJ1-5,18,TGTGCCAGCAGCTTAGAGATCCGGGGGCGAGGAGGCAATCAGCCCCAGCATTTT,CASSLEIRGRGGNQPQHF
.,TRBV4-3,TRBD1,TRBJ2-1,17,TGCGCCAGCAGCCAAGATCTGGGGGGACAGGGCAGGAATGAGCAGTTCTTC,CASSQDLGGQGRNEQFF
once,TRBV6-6,.,TRBJ2-7,12,TGTGCCAGTCAAGGGGAGATGGACGAGCAGTACTTC,CASQGEMDEQYF
.,TRBV6-6,.,TRBJ2-5,12,TGTGCCAGCGGAACAGGGTACAATGAGCAGTACTTC,CASGTGYNEQYF
.,TRBV20-1,.,TRBJ2-1,14,TGCAGTGCTCCCCTGCGGTCTGGGCTCAATGAGCAGTTCTTC,CSAPLRSGLNEQFF
.,TRBV20-1,.,TRBJ1-1,15,TGCAGTGCTAGATCCAGGGTTAAAGGAGACACTGAAGCTTTCTTT,CSARSRVKGDTEAFF
.,TRBV4-2,TRBD2,TRBJ2-3,14,TGTGCCAGCAGCCCTGGACTAGTGCTAGATACGCAGTATTTT,CASSPGLVLDTQYF
once,TRBV5-1,TRBD2,TRBJ2-3,18,TGCGCCAGCAGCCCACTAGCGGGGGGAACACTAAGCACAGATACGCAGTATTTT,CASSPLAGGTLSTDTQYF
few,TRBV12-3/TRBV12-4,.,TRBJ2-1,15,TGTGCCAGCAGTTTAAATGGATACTCCTACAATGAGCAGTTCTTC,CASSLNGYSYNEQFF
few,TRBV9,.,TRBJ1-2,14,TGTGCCAGCAGCGTAGATCGGGCAGGGAAAGGCTACACCTTC,CASSVDRAGKGYTF
.,TRBV6-2/TRBV6-3,.,TRBJ1-1,14,TGTGCCAGCACCGACTTTTACAGAGACGCTGAAGCTTTCTTT,CASTDFYRDAEAFF
few,TRBV7-2,TRBD1,TRBJ1-2,15,TGTGCCAGCAGCCGACTACAGGGGGCAAACTATGGCTACACCTTC,CASSRLQGANYGYTF
.,TRBV12-3/TRBV12-4,.,TRBJ1-6,13,TGTGCCAGCAACCAGTTTCGGGATTCACCCCTCCACTTT,CASNQFRDSPLHF
.,TRBV7-2,.,TRBJ1-5,15,TGTGCCAGCAGCTTACGATCAGGGGACGGTCAGCCCCAGCATTTT,CASSLRSGDGQPQHF
few,TRBV20-1,TRBD2,TRBJ2-5,15,TGCAGTGCTAGCCTACCGGGGGGGAGGTTGGAGACCCAGTACTTC,CSASLPGGRLETQYF
.,TRBV11-2,.,TRBJ2-5,16,TGTGCCAGCAGTTTCGGCCACGGGCAGAGCCAAGAGACCCAGTACTTC,CASSFGHGQSQETQYF
many,TRBV6-5,.,TRBJ1-1,14,TGTGCCAGCCGATACCCCGGACGGGACACTGAAGCTTTCTTT,CASRYPGRDTEAFF
.,TRBV20-1,.,TRBJ2-7,15,TGCAGTGCTATTTCTCGCCAGGCTCTGACCTACGAGCAGTACTTC,CSAISRQALTYEQYF
once,TRBV5-1,.,TRBJ2-6,15,TGCGCCAGCAACCTCCGGAACTCTGGGGCCAACGTCCTGACTTTC,CASNLRNSGANVLTF
.,TRBV9,.,TRBJ2-3,16,TGTGCCAGCAGCGGCCGGGACAAAACTCGTGGGGATACGCAGTATTTT,CASSGRDKTRGDTQYF
.,TRBV5-1,.,TRBJ2-1,13,TGCGCCAGCAGCGCCCTAGGGGGGAGTGAGCAGTTCTTC,CASSALGGSEQFF
.,TRBV20-1,.,TRBJ2-1,15,TGCAGTGCTAGAGGGCAGGGTTTACTGTGGAGGGAGCAGTTCTTC,CSARGQGLLWREQFF
.,TRBV7-3,.,TRBJ1-5,15,TGTGCCAGCAGCCCCAACGGCGGGGGGGATCAGCCCCAGCATTTT,CASSPNGGGDQPQHF